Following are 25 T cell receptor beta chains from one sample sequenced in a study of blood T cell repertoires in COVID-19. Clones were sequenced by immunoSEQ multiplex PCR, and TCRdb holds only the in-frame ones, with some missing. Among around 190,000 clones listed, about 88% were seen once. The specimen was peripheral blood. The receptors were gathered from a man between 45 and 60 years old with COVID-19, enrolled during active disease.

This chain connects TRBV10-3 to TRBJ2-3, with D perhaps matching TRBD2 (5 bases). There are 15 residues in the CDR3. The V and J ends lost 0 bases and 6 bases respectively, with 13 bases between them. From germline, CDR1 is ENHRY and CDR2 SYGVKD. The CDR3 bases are TGTGCCATCAGTGAGTCGAACCTAGCAAGGGATACGCAGTATTTT. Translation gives CAISESNLARDTQYF.

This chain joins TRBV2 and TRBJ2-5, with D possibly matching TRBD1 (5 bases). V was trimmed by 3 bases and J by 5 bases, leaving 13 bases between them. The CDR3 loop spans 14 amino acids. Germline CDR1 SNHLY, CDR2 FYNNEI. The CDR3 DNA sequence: TGTGCCAGCAGTGAGGTGAAGGGGCGGGAGACCCAGTACTTC. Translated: CASSEVKGRETQYF. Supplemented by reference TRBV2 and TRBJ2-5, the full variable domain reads EPEVTQTPSHQVTQMGQEVILRCVPISNHLYFYWYRQILGQKVEFLVSFYNNEISEKSEIFDDQFSVERPDGSNFTLKIRSTKLEDSAMYFCASSEVKGRETQYFGPGTRLLVL.

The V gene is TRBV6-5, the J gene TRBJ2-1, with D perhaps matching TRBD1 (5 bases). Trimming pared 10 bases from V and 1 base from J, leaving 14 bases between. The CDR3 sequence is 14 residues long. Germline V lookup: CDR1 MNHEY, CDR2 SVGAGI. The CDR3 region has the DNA TGTGCCACCCAAGGGGCCGGGTCCTACAATGAGCAGTTCTTC. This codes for CATQGAGSYNEQFF.

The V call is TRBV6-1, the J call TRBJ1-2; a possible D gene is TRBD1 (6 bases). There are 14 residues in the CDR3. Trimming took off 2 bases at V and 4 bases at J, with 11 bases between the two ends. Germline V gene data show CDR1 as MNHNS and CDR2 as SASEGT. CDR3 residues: CASSETGRSYGYTF. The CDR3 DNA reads TGTGCCAGCAGTGAAACAGGGCGAAGCTATGGCTACACCTTC.

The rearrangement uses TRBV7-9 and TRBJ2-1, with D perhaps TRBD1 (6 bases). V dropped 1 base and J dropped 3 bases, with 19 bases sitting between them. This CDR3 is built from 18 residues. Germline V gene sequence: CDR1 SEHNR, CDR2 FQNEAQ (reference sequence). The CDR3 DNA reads TGTGCCAGCAGCTTAGTGGTGGGGGCGGACAGAGTCTACAATGAGCAGTTCTTC. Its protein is CASSLVVGADRVYNEQFF.

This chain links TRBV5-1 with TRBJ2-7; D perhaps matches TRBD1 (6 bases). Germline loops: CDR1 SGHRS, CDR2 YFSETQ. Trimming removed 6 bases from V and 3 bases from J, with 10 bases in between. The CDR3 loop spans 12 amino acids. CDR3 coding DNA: TGCGCCAGCACATCACAGGGCTACGAGCAGTACTTC. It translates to CASTSQGYEQYF.

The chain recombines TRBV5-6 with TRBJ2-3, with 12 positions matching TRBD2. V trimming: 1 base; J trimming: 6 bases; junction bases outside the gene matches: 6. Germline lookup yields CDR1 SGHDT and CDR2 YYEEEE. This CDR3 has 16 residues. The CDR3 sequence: CASSLSLAGGVDTQYF. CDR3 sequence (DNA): TGTGCCAGCAGCTTGAGCCTAGCGGGAGGGGTTGATACGCAGTATTTT.

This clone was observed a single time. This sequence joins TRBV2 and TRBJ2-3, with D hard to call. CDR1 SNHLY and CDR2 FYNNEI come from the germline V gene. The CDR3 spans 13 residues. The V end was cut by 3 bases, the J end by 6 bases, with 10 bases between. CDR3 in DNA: TGTGCCAGCAGTGAGTTCGGGTCGGATACGCAGTATTTT. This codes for CASSEFGSDTQYF.

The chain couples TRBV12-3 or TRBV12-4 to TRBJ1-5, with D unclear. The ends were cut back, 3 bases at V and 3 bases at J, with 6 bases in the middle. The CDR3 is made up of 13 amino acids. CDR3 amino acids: CASSFNINQPQHF. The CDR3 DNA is TGTGCCAGCAGTTTTAACATCAATCAGCCCCAGCATTTT.

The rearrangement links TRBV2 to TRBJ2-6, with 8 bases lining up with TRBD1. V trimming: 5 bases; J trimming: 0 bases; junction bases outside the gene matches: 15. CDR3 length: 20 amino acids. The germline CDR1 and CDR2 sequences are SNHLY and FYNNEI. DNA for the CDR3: TGTGCCAGCAGTCTCCTATTAAGGACAGGGATTAACTCTGGGGCCAACGTCCTGACTTTC. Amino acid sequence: CASSLLLRTGINSGANVLTF. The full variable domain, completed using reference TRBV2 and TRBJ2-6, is EPEVTQTPSHQVTQMGQEVILRCVPISNHLYFYWYRQILGQKVEFLVSFYNNEISEKSEIFDDQFSVERPDGSNFTLKIRSTKLEDSAMYFCASSLLLRTGINSGANVLTFGAGSRLTVL.

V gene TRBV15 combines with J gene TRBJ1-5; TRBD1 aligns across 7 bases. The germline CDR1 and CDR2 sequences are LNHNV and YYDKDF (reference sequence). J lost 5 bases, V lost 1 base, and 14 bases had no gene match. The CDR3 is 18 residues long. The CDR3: CATSRVPGGSRGHQPQHF. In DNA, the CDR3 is TGTGCCACCAGCAGAGTGCCAGGGGGTAGTAGGGGTCATCAGCCCCAGCATTTT.

CDR3 sequence: CASSDAGGTDTQYF. Written as DNA, the CDR3 is TGCGCCAGCAGCGACGCCGGGGGCACAGATACGCAGTATTTT. The J gene is TRBJ2-3, the V gene TRBV10-1, with a weak D call TRBD2 (5 bases). CDR3 length: 14 residues. The germline CDR1 and CDR2 sequences are WNHNN and SYGVQD (reference sequence). Trimming pared 6 bases from V and 1 base from J, leaving 11 bases between.

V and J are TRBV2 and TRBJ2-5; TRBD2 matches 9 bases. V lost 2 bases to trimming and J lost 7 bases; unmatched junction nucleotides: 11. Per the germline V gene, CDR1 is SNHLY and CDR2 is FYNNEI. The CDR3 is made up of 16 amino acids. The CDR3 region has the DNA TGTGCCAGCAGTGAATCCCTAGCGGGGTTATACGGGACCCAGTACTTC. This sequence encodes CASSESLAGLYGTQYF.

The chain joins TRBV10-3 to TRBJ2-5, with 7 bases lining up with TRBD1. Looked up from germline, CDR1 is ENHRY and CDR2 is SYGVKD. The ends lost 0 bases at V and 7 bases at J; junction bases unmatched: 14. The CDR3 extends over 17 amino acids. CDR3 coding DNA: TGTGCCATCAGTGAGTCCTCATCCGGACAGGATTTTGCGACCCAGTACTTC. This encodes CAISESSSGQDFATQYF.

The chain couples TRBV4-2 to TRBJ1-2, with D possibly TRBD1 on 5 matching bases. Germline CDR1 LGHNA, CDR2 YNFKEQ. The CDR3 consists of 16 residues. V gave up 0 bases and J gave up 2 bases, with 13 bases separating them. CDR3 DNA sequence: TGTGCCAGCAGCCAAGATGGGCAGGGTAAGAACTATGGCTACACCTTC. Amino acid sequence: CASSQDGQGKNYGYTF.

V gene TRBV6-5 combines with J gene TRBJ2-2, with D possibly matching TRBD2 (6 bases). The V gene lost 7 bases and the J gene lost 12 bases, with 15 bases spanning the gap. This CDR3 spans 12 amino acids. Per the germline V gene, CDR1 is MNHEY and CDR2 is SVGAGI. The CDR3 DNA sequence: TGTGCCAGCACCTGGGGGGTTTGGAAGCTGTTTTTT. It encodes CASTWGVWKLFF.

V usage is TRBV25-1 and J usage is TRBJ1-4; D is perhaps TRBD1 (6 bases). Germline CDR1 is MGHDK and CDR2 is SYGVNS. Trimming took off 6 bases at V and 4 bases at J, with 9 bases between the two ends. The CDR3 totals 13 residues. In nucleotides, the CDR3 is TGTGCCAGCAGGGACAGACTTAATGAAAAACTGTTTTTT. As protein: CASRDRLNEKLFF.

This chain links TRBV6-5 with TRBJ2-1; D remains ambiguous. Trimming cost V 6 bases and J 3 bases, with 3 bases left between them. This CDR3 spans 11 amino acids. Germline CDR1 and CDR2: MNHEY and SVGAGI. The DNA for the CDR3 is TGTGCCAGCAGACACTACAATGAGCAGTTCTTC. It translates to CASRHYNEQFF.

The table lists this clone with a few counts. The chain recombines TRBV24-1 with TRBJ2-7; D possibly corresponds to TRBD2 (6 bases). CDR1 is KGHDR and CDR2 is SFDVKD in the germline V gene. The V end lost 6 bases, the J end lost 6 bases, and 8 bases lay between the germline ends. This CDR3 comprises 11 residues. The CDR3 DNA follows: TGTGCCACCAGTAACGGGGGCGAGCAGTACTTC. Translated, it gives CATSNGGEQYF.

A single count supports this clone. CDR3 amino acids: CARREPRRGYTF. In nucleotides, the CDR3 is TGCGCCCGGCGGGAGCCCCGCCGCGGCTACACCTTC. V usage is TRBV10-1 and J usage is TRBJ1-2, with D hard to call. Trimming stripped 11 bases from V and 8 bases from J, with 18 bases between. Germline V gene sequence: CDR1 WNHNN, CDR2 SYGVQD (reference sequence). The CDR3 consists of 12 residues.

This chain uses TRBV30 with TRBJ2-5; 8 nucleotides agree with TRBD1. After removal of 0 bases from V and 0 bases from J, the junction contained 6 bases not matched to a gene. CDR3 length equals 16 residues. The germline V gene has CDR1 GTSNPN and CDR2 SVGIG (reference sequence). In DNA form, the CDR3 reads TGTGCCTGGAGTGTAACTACAGGGGGATACCAAGAGACCCAGTACTTC. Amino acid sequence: CAWSVTTGGYQETQYF.

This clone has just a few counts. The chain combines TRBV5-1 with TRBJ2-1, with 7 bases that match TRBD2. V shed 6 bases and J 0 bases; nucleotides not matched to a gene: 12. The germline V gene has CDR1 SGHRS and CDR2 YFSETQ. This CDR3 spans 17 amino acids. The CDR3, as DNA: TGCGCCAGCAAGAGGGGATCGAGCGGGGTCTCCTACAATGAGCAGTTCTTC. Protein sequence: CASKRGSSGVSYNEQFF.

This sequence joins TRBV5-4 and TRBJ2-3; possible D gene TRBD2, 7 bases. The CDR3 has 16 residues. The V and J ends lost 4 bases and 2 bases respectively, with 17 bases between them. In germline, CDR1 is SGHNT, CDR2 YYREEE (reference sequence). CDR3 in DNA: TGTGCCAGCAGCATGAGGGGGGGGGCCCTCACAGATACGCAGTATTTT. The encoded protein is CASSMRGGALTDTQYF.

The CDR3 loop is CSVLNTGNYEQYF. The CDR3, as DNA: TGCAGCGTTTTGAATACCGGGAACTACGAGCAGTACTTC. V and J are TRBV29-1 and TRBJ2-7; weak D call: TRBD2 (5 bases). Looked up from germline, CDR1 is SQVTM and CDR2 is ANQGSEA. V dropped 5 bases and J dropped 3 bases, with 14 bases sitting between them. The CDR3 is 13 residues long.

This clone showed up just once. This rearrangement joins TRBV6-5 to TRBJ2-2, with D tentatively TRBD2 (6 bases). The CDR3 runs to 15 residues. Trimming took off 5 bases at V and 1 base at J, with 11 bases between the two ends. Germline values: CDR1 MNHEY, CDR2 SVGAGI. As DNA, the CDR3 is TGTGCCAGCAGTAGTGTGGGGGGGAACACCGGGGAGCTGTTTTTT. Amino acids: CASSSVGGNTGELFF.